This entry is about one T cell receptor beta chain. Antigen specificity is unknown. Germline CDR1 reads MNHNS; CDR2 reads SASEGT. Trimming removed 1 base from V and 1 base from J, with 14 bases in between. CDR3 length: 17 residues. This sample was taken from a study of blood T cells in healthy people across ages. On the study more broadly: Using template switching, researchers captured about one barcoded beta molecule for each two T cells.

Study-level results: Donors of long life had a larger count of naive CD4+ cells and greater diversity than aged donors.

Together with a sample-barcoded 5' primer, a J-beta primer mix was included in a second PCR lasting about 6 to 11 cycles. Template switching added a 12-random-nucleotide identifier to every cDNA molecule. TCRdb recomputed calls from the 5' RACE reads with MiXCR, one row per CDR3 protein. The sample holds roughly 680,000 distinct CDR3 sequences, 21% seen once. This chain connects TRBV6-1 to TRBJ1-5; possible D gene TRBD1, 5 bases. Sequenced input: blood. The TCR sequence derives from a man between 65 and 85 years old in good health. CDR3 amino acids: CASSEGTGGGSNQPQHF. CDR3 sequence (DNA): TGTGCCAGCAGTGAAGGGACGGGGGGTGGAAGCAATCAGCCCCAGCATTTT.